A single sample gave rise to the 15 T cell receptor beta chains below, sequenced in a study of patients and donors after allogeneic stem cell transplantation. TCRdb reprocessed the RT-PCR reads with MiXCR, giving one entry per CDR3 protein. This table has about a million distinct CDR3 sequences, approximately 18% appearing once. Sequencing input: blood, either unsorted or a sorted T cell fraction (not recorded which). These receptors all stem from a human donor who was either an allogeneic HSCT recipient or a stem cell or donor lymphocyte infusion donor (not recorded which). It is not recorded whose cells these are; they may come from a transplant donor.

In its sample, this clonotype was seen a few times. V gene TRBV7-2 combines with J gene TRBJ1-1; D gene unclear. The CDR3 runs to 16 residues. V gave up 2 bases and J gave up 10 bases, with 23 bases separating them. CDR1 is SGHTA, CDR2 FQGNSA, per germline. CDR3 residues: CASSLSLVSSRVGAFF. CDR3 nucleotides: TGTGCCAGCAGCTTAAGTTTAGTTAGTTCGAGAGTGGGAGCTTTCTTT.

This sequence joins TRBV11-2 and TRBJ2-6; 7 bases line up with TRBD1. From germline, CDR1 is SGHAT and CDR2 FQNNGV. The CDR3 is 19 amino acids. J gave up 0 bases and V 1 base, and 9 bases lay outside the gene matches. The CDR3 DNA follows: TGTGCCAGCAGCTTAGGGGGCCCGGGACAGACCTCTGGGGCCAACGTCCTGACTTTC. Its translation is CASSLGGPGQTSGANVLTF.

The V gene is TRBV20-1, the J gene TRBJ2-7; 8 bases fit TRBD2. V was clipped by 1 base and J by 0 bases; unmatched bases: 2. Germline CDR1 and CDR2: DFQATT and SNEGSKA (reference sequence). The CDR3 totals 14 residues. CDR3 sequence (DNA): TGCAGTGCTAGAGTACTAGCGGACTCCTACGAGCAGTACTTC. This gives the protein CSARVLADSYEQYF.

The gene calls are TRBV20-1 and TRBJ2-2, with 13 positions matching TRBD2. The trim removed 4 bases at V and 3 bases at J, leaving 2 bases unmatched. CDR1 and CDR2 (germline): DFQATT, SNEGSKA (reference sequence). The CDR3 has 15 amino acids. The CDR3 sequence: CSAKGLAGHTGELFF. The CDR3 DNA sequence: TGCAGTGCTAAGGGACTAGCGGGACACACCGGGGAGCTGTTTTTT.

This chain connects TRBV7-9 to TRBJ1-1; no reliable D call. In germline, CDR1 is SEHNR, CDR2 FQNEAQ (reference sequence). The V end was cut by 7 bases, the J end by 5 bases, with 14 bases between. This CDR3 is built from 13 residues. The CDR3 region has the DNA TGTGCCAGCACCGGGCGGGGTGTTACTGAAGCTTTCTTT. Translating it yields CASTGRGVTEAFF.

This sequence joins TRBV10-3 and TRBJ2-1, with 8 bases aligning to TRBD2. The V and J ends lost 4 bases and 7 bases, in that order; junction bases with no gene match: 9. Germline V gene lookup returns CDR1 ENHRY and CDR2 SYGVKD. This CDR3 region has 15 residues. Written as DNA, the CDR3 is TGTGCCATCAGTGCCCGAGCGGGAGATCCGAATGAGCAGTTCTTC. This gives the protein CAISARAGDPNEQFF.

V gene TRBV2 combines with J gene TRBJ2-1; 11 bases are shared with TRBD2. V shed 6 bases, J shed 6 bases, and the junction held 7 bases outside the gene matches. The CDR3 is 15 amino acids. Germline CDR1 SNHLY, CDR2 FYNNEI. CDR3 in amino acids: CASRTTSGGPNEQFF. The CDR3 coding sequence is TGTGCCAGCAGAACCACTAGCGGGGGCCCCAATGAGCAGTTCTTC.

This chain uses TRBV9 with TRBJ2-7; a possible D gene is TRBD2 (6 bases). V lost 7 bases to trimming and J lost 0 bases, with 23 bases between them. Germline V gene lookup returns CDR1 SGDLS and CDR2 YYNGEE. The CDR3 sequence is 17 residues long. The CDR3 loop is CASLADRWRDDSYEQYF. The CDR3 DNA reads TGTGCCAGCCTAGCAGATAGGTGGCGGGACGACTCCTACGAGCAGTACTTC.

The chain joins TRBV9 to TRBJ2-7; possible D gene TRBD2, 5 bases. V lost 0 bases and J lost 6, with 16 bases in between. This CDR3 contains 15 residues. The V gene's germline CDR1 is SGDLS and CDR2 YYNGEE. The CDR3 sequence: CASSVGTSHPLEQYF. The CDR3 DNA is TGTGCCAGCAGCGTAGGGACTTCTCACCCTCTCGAGCAGTACTTC. The full variable domain, in which reference TRBV9 and TRBJ2-7 provide the parts outside the CDR3, is DSGVTQTPKHLITATGQRVTLRCSPRSGDLSVYWYQQSLDQGLQFLIQYYNGEERAKGNILERFSAQQFPDLHSELNLSSLELGDSALYFCASSVGTSHPLEQYFGPGTRLTVT.

This clonotype was recorded a few times. This sequence joins TRBV27 and TRBJ2-1; TRBD1 matches 7 bases. This CDR3 is 15 amino acids long. V dropped 5 bases and J dropped 6; count of bases not matched to a gene: 10. Germline V gives CDR1 MNHEY, CDR2 SMNVEV (reference sequence). The CDR3 loop reads CASSPLPGTVNEQFF. The CDR3 DNA reads TGTGCCAGCAGTCCCCTCCCCGGGACAGTCAATGAGCAGTTCTTC.

This clonotype has only a few counts. This chain connects TRBV27 to TRBJ2-7; 8 bases fit TRBD2. The V gene end was trimmed by 3 bases and the J gene end by 3 bases; junction bases not matched to a gene: 7. Germline V gives CDR1 MNHEY, CDR2 SMNVEV (reference sequence). CDR3 size: 15 residues. CDR3 amino acids: CASSFAAAGVYEQYF. The CDR3 region has the DNA TGTGCCAGCAGTTTCGCGGCAGCGGGAGTCTACGAGCAGTACTTC.

This clonotype was observed a handful of times. The CDR3 DNA follows: TGTGCCAGCAACCAACCGAGGGGCTTTGGGGCCAACGTCCTGACTTTC. Its translation: CASNQPRGFGANVLTF. This rearrangement joins TRBV7-2 to TRBJ2-6; tentatively, D is TRBD1 or TRBD2 (5 bases each). V was trimmed by 7 bases and J by 3 bases, leaving 16 bases between them. The germline V gene has CDR1 SGHTA and CDR2 FQGNSA. The CDR3 is 16 amino acids.

This clonotype was observed at least ten times. CDR3 sequence (DNA): TGCGCCAGCAGTGAATTGGATAACACTGAAGCTTTCTTT. It is translated as CASSELDNTEAFF. The chain joins TRBV5-1 to TRBJ1-1; D uncertain. With 5 bases removed from V and 2 bases from J, the gap between germline ends came to 10 bases. This CDR3 is 13 amino acids long. Germline CDR1 reads SGHRS; CDR2 reads YFSETQ.

This clonotype turned up a few times. The CDR3 sequence is CASRGAGDATEAFF. The CDR3 bases are TGCGCCAGCAGAGGGGCCGGGGACGCCACTGAAGCTTTCTTT. The V call is TRBV5-1, the J call TRBJ1-1; tentatively, D is TRBD1 (5 bases). CDR1 and CDR2 from the germline V gene are SGHRS and YFSETQ. With 5 bases removed from V and 4 bases from J, the gap between germline ends came to 15 bases. The CDR3 spans 14 residues.

This chain's CDR3 is CASSAGQGASELFF. The CDR3 DNA sequence: TGTGCCAGCAGCGCTGGACAGGGGGCGTCGGAACTGTTTTTT. The chain is built from TRBV7-9 and TRBJ1-4, with 11 nucleotides matching TRBD1. Germline V gives CDR1 SEHNR, CDR2 FQNEAQ (reference sequence). This CDR3 contains 14 residues. Trimming took 5 bases from V and 12 from J; bases not matched to a gene: 8.